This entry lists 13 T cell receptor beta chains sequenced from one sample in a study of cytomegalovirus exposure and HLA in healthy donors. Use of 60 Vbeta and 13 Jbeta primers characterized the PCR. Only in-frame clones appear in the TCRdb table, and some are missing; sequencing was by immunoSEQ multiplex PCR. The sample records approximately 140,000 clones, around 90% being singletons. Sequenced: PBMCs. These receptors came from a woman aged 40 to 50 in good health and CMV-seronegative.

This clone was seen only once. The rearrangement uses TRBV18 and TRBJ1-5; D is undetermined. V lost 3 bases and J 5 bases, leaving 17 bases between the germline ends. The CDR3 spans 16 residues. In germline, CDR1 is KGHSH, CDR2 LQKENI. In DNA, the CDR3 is TGTGCCAGCTCACCGGCCCAGAGTTTCGGGGATCAGCCCCAGCATTTT. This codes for CASSPAQSFGDQPQHF.

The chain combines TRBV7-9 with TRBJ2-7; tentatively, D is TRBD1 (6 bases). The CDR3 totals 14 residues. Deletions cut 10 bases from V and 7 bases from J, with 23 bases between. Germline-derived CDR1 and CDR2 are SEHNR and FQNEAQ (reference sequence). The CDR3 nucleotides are TGTGCCACCAGTCCGTTTGGGGGCCTGGGGGAGCAGTACTTC. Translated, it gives CATSPFGGLGEQYF.

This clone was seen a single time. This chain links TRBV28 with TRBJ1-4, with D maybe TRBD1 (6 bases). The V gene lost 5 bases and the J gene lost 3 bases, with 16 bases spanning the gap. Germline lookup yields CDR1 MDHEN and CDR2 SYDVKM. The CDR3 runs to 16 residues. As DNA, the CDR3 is TGTGCCAGCAGTCCCCTCGGACAGCTTGCTAATGAAAAACTGTTTTTT. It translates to CASSPLGQLANEKLFF.

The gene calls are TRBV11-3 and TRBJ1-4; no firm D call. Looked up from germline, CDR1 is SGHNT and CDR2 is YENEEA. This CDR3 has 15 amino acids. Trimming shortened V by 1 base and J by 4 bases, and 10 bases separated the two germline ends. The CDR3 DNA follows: TGTGCCAGCAGCTTAGTAGGCGGAGGTAATGAAAAACTGTTTTTT. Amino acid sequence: CASSLVGGGNEKLFF.

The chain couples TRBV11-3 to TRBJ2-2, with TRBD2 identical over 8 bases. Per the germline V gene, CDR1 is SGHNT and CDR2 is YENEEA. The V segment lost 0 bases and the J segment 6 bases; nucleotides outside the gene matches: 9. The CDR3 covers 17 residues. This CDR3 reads CASSLDFREGFAGELFF. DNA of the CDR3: TGTGCCAGCAGCTTAGATTTCCGGGAGGGTTTCGCCGGGGAGCTGTTTTTT.

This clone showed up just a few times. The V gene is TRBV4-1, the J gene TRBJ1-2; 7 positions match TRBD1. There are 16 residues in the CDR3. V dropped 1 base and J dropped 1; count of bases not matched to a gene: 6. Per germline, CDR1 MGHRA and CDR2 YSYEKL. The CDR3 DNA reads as TGCGCCAGCAGCCAAGTTGGGACAGTTTTTAACTATGGCTACACCTTC. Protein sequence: CASSQVGTVFNYGYTF.

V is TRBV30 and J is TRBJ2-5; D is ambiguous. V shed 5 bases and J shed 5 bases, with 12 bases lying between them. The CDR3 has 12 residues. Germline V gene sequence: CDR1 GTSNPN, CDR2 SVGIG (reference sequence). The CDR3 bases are TGTGCCTGGGGCGTCGGGTGGGAGACCCAGTACTTC. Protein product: CAWGVGWETQYF.

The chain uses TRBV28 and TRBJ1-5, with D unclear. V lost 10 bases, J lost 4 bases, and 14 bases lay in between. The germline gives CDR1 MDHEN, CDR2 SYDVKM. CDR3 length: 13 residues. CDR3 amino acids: CATDRVRNQPQHF. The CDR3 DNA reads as TGTGCCACCGACCGGGTACGGAATCAGCCCCAGCATTTT.

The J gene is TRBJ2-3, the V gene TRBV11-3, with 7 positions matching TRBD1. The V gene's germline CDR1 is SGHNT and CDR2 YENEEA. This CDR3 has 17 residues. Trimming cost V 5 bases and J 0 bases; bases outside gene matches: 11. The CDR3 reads CASSNFGTATSTDTQYF. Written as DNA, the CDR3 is TGTGCCAGCAGCAACTTTGGGACAGCCACTAGCACAGATACGCAGTATTTT.

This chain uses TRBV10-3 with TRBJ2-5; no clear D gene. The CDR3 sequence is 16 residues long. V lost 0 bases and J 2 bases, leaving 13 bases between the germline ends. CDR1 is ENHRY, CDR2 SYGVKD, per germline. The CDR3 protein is CAISESLAGAQETQYF. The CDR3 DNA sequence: TGTGCCATCAGTGAGTCCCTGGCAGGTGCACAAGAGACCCAGTACTTC.

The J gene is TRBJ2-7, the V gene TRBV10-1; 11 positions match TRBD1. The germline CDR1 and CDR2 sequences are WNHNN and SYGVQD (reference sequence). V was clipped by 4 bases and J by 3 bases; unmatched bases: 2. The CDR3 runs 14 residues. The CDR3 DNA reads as TGCGCCAGCAGTGTAGGGACAGGGGGCTACGAGCAGTACTTC. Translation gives CASSVGTGGYEQYF.

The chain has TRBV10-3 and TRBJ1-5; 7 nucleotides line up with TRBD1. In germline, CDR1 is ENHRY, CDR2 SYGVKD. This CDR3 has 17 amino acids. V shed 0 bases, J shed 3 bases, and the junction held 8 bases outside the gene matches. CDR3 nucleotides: TGTGCCATCAGTGAGTCGATAGCAGACAGGGTCAATCAGCCCCAGCATTTT. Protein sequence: CAISESIADRVNQPQHF.

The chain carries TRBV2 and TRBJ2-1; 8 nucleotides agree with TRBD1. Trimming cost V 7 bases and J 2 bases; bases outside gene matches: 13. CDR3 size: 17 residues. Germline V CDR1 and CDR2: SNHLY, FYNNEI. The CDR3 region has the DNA TGTGCCAGCAAGTTCCGGGGGACAGGCGGGACCTACAATGAGCAGTTCTTC. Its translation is CASKFRGTGGTYNEQFF.